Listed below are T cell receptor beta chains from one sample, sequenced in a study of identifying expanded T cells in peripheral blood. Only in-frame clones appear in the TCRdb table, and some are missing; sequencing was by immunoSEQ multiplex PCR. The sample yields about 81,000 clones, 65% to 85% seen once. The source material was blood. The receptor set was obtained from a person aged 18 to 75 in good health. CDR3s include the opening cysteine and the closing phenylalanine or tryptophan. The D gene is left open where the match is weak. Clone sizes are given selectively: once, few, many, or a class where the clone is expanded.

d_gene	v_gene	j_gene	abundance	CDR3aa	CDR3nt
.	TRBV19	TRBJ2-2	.	CASSSRASGELFF	TGTGCCAGTAGCTCGAGGGCTTCCGGGGAGCTGTTTTTT
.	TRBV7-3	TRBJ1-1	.	CASSLSGNTEAFF	TGTGCCAGCAGCTTATCAGGGAACACTGAAGCTTTCTTT
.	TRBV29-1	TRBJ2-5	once	CSVAPSGPETQYF	TGCAGCGTTGCCCCTAGTGGTCCGGAGACCCAGTACTTC
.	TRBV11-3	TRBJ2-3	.	CASSLGVGRATDTQYF	TGTGCCAGCAGCTTAGGGGTTGGGCGGGCCACAGATACGCAGTATTTT
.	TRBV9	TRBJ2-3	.	CASSVGANPSTDTQYF	TGTGCCAGCAGCGTAGGGGCTAATCCAAGCACAGATACGCAGTATTTT
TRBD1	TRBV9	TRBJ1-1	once	CASSVVRDRPEAFF	TGTGCCAGCAGCGTAGTGCGGGACAGGCCGGAAGCTTTCTTT
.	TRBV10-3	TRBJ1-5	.	CAISEGPGNQPQHF	TGTGCCATCAGTGAGGGTCCGGGCAATCAGCCCCAGCATTTT
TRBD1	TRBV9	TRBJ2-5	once	CASSVHRQGETQYF	TGTGCCAGCAGCGTACATCGACAGGGTGAGACCCAGTACTTC
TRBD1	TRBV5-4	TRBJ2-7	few	CASSLDWTGVREQYF	TGTGCCAGCAGCTTGGATTGGACAGGGGTGAGGGAGCAGTACTTC
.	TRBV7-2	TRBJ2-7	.	CASSSPLTDEQYF	TGTGCCAGCAGCTCACCCTTGACGGACGAGCAGTACTTC
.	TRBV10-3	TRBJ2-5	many	CAISESTAQETQYF	TGTGCCATCAGTGAGTCGACTGCCCAAGAGACCCAGTACTTC
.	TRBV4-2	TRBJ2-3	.	CASSRGAQSTDTQYF	TGTGCCAGCAGCCGCGGCGCACAAAGCACAGATACGCAGTATTTT
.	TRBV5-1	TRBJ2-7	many	CASSDEGPSYEQYF	TGCGCCAGCAGCGATGAGGGGCCCTCCTACGAGCAGTACTTC
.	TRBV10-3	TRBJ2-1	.	CAISDKLAEQFF	TGTGCCATCAGTGATAAACTAGCAGAGCAGTTCTTC
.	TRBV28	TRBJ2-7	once	CASRTYPGAYYEQYF	TGTGCCAGCCGTACGTACCCGGGGGCCTACTACGAGCAGTACTTC
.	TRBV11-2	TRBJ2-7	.	CASSLGHEQYF	TGTGCCAGCAGCTTAGGTCACGAGCAGTACTTC
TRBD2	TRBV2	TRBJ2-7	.	CASRPDSGRARPYEQYF	TGTGCCAGCAGGCCGGATAGCGGGAGGGCTAGACCTTACGAGCAGTACTTC
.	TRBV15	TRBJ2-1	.	CATSREQNSYNEQFF	TGTGCCACCAGCAGAGAACAGAATTCCTACAATGAGCAGTTCTTC
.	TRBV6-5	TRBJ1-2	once	CASSKGVYYGYTF	TGTGCCAGCAGTAAGGGAGTGTACTATGGCTACACCTTC
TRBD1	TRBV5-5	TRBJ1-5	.	CASSATGAGGQPQHF	TGTGCCAGCAGCGCCACAGGGGCGGGGGGTCAGCCCCAGCATTTT
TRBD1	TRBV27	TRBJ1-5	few	CASSLGQGNPQHF	TGTGCCAGCAGTCTGGGACAGGGGAACCCCCAGCATTTT
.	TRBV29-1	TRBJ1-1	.	CTGGVQMNTEAFF	TGCACCGGGGGGGTGCAGATGAACACTGAAGCTTTCTTT
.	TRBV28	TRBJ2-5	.	CASSLSSTASQETQYF	TGTGCCAGCAGTTTAAGCTCCACAGCAAGCCAAGAGACCCAGTACTTC
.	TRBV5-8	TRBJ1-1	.	CASREGDRRKNTEAFF	TGTGCCAGCAGGGAAGGGGACCGAAGGAAGAACACTGAAGCTTTCTTT
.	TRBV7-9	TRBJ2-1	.	CASSSDFDRFDEQFF	TGTGCCAGCAGCTCCGACTTCGACCGTTTCGATGAGCAGTTCTTC
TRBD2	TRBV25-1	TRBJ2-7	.	CASSELAGGYEQYF	TGTGCCAGCAGTGAATTAGCGGGAGGCTACGAGCAGTACTTC
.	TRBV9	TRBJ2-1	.	CASSVMGWGDSDEQFF	TGTGCCAGCAGCGTAATGGGGTGGGGAGACTCGGATGAGCAGTTCTTC
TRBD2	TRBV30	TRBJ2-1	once	CAWSPKGLAGVNEQFF	TGTGCCTGGAGCCCTAAGGGACTAGCGGGAGTGAATGAGCAGTTCTTC
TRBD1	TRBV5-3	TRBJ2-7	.	CARSTPGQGYEQYF	TGTGCCAGAAGCACACCGGGACAGGGGTACGAGCAGTACTTC
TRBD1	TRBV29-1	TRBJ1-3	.	CSVEFPTGANTIYF	TGCAGCGTTGAATTTCCGACAGGGGCAAACACCATATATTTT
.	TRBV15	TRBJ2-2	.	CATSYIVGPPGELFF	TGTGCCACCAGCTACATCGTCGGGCCCCCTGGGGAGCTGTTTTTT
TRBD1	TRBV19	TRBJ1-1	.	CASSASPTGGFRGRRAFF	TGTGCCAGTAGTGCCTCCCCGACAGGGGGGTTTAGGGGGCGTCGAGCTTTCTTT